This TCR beta chain was recorded in a study of blood T cell repertoires in COVID-19. The CDR3 runs 16 residues. V was pared by 0 bases and J by 0 bases, with 5 bases of the junction left unmatched. The germline gives CDR1 SGDLS, CDR2 YYNGEE. Per the study methods: Estimation of nucleated cell counts relied on the amplification of reference gene primers. Profiling relied on immunoSEQ multiplex PCR, and the TCRdb table lists in-frame clones only, not all of them. V and J calls and clone size are as listed in that table; D and trimming were resolved from the DNA. The data show 90,000 to 100,000 clones, about 85% seen once.

V gene TRBV9 combines with J gene TRBJ1-2; TRBD1 matches 7 bases. The sequence came from a man aged 55 to 69 with acute or convalescent COVID-19. The sample taken for sequencing was peripheral blood. The CDR3 spells CASSVDPTGANYGYTF. CDR3 nucleotide sequence: TGTGCCAGCAGCGTAGACCCTACAGGGGCTAACTATGGCTACACCTTC.